This paragraph reports one T cell receptor (beta chain). Its specific antigen is unknown. Base-call qualities are not available, and no considerably larger clone is one nucleotide away. TCRbeta CDR3 regions were amplified from genomic DNA using the immunoSEQ Assay, a bias-controlled multiplex PCR. In the source study's methods: The number of nucleated cells in each sample was estimated by amplification of reference gene primers within the assay. Sequence reads were collapsed and filtered to measure the absolute abundance of every unique TCRbeta CDR3 rearrangement. Productive Simpson clonality was computed per sample as the square root of Simpson's diversity index over productive rearrangements. TCRdb holds this immuneACCESS table with in-frame rearrangements only. Some clones are missing; in checked studies, unresolved V genes explain under half, and the rest has no known cause. V, J and clone size are taken as reported in that table, and D and trimming were inferred from the DNA itself. Counted in this sample were about 65,000 clones; about 93% of them appeared once. Of the sample, approximately 2.6% is held by the ten largest clones.

The collaborating institutions used their own protocols to collect whole blood in K2EDTA tubes. For TCRbeta analysis, collaborators shipped samples as frozen whole blood, isolated PBMCs, or DNA extracted from either of those sample types. This sample was included in a study of blood T cell repertoires in COVID-19 (dated by TCRdb to about 2020). With respect to the entire study: Samples covering the acute and convalescent phases of COVID-19 were provided by collaborators in the United States, Italy and Spain. The material from the prospective study consisted of cDNA or gDNA derived from T cells, B-cell-depleted T cells, or PBMCs. Deeply sampled blood TCRbeta repertoires from subjects exposed to, actively infected with, or recovered from COVID-19 were included in the dataset. The repertoires were made available in a free public database intended to serve as a resource for research on the immune response to SARS-CoV-2. The samples were drawn from the first 160 participants of the ongoing ImmuneRACE study and from over a thousand subjects provided by 6 global collaborators. The sample metadata nearly always contained a de-identified subject ID, COVID-19 status, age in years and sex. Where HLA class I and class II types were available, the types were taken from metadata supplied by the sample provider, not from assay-based typing. General findings and caveats noted by the study authors: How much clinical and demographic metadata was included differed by source and by participant, and the metadata was provided uncurated.

This sequence was found in a man aged 65 to 79 with active COVID-19. What was sequenced was peripheral blood.

The DNA sequence is TGTGCCAGCAGCCACAGAGACAGACCTATCAATTCACCCCTCCACTTT. Translation gives CASSHRDRPINSPLHF. The chain is assembled from TRBV3-1 (or the pseudogene TRBV3-2) and TRBJ1-6; the D segment could be TRBD1, given 5 matching bases. Taken from cysteine to phenylalanine, the CDR3 has 16 residues. Left in the record is the CDR3 DNA by itself, 48 bases read in frame from the first base. Per the germline V gene (reference sequence), LGHDT is the CDR1 and YNNKEL is the CDR2. The V and J ends are trimmed by 3 bases and 7 bases, leaving 16 bases between them.